A single count supports the clone carrying this T cell receptor beta chain. The target antigen is unknown. The study used samples holding 1-10 million cryopreserved PBMC before DNA extraction. The data were obtained in a study of long-term antiretroviral therapy in people with HIV. Study-level information: The study's earliest collections predate the 2015 immediate-ART recommendation by about a decade.

V lost 3 bases and J lost 0; bases outside the gene matches: 6. The CDR3 covers 16 residues. Per the germline V gene, CDR1 is SGHTS and CDR2 is YDEGEE. Study-level results: HIV repertoires covered narrower CDR3 length ranges than controls did.

Samples were assayed with immunoSEQ v3.0 at survey level. TCRdb keeps only in-frame clones here, not all; method: immunoSEQ multiplex PCR. The table records 15,000 to 20,000 clones, approximately 82% of them present only once. Sequences were derived from unsorted PBMCs, sampled 0.5 years before starting antiretroviral therapy. The TCR comes from a woman aged 45-65 years with HIV. This chain uses TRBV5-8 with TRBJ1-2; 9 bases agree with TRBD1. The CDR3 here is CASSSGTGPTNYGYTF. For the CDR3, the DNA is TGTGCCAGCAGCTCCGGGACAGGGCCGACTAACTATGGCTACACCTTC.